The sequence of this T cell receptor beta chain was determined in a study of T cell changes during pregnancy in multiple sclerosis. TCRdb's copy holds only in-frame clones and misses some; the assay was immunoSEQ multiplex PCR. The table shows roughly 79,000 clones, with about 93% occurring only once. Trimming removed 4 bases at V and 5 bases at J, with 18 bases between. Germline CDR1 MNHEY, CDR2 SVGAGI. This CDR3 has 16 residues. The material was peripheral blood, obtained in the second trimester of pregnancy. The gene calls are TRBV6-5 and TRBJ1-5, with D unresolved. The receptor was isolated from a female donor in good health, enrolled as a control in a pregnancy study. The CDR3 bases are TGTGCCAGCAGTTCCCGGGCTTCGGGAGGGTATCAGCCCCAGCATTTT. Protein sequence: CASSSRASGGYQPQHF.